The 21 T cell receptor beta chains in this list originate from one sample, sequenced in a study of shared clonotypes between healthy human individuals. The repertoire was sequenced with immunoSEQ multiplex PCR; TCRdb's copy has only in-frame clones and lacks some. Here the sample spans about a million clones, about 77% being singletons. Sequenced sample: memory CD4+ T cells sorted from blood. Subset noted: CD45RA-negative fraction. The receptor set was obtained from a man younger than 35 in good health.

The V and J genes are TRBV5-1 and TRBJ1-6, with D possibly being TRBD1 (5 bases). The V end was cut by 1 base, the J end by 7 bases, with 12 bases between. The CDR3 is made up of 15 amino acids. The germline gives CDR1 SGHRS, CDR2 YFSETQ. Here the CDR3 DNA reads TGCGCCAGCAGCTTGCAGGGTCTGGAGAATTCACCCCTCCACTTT. Translated, it gives CASSLQGLENSPLHF.

The rearrangement uses TRBV6-1 and TRBJ1-1; a weak D match, TRBD1 (5 bases). Trimming cost V 1 base and J 11 bases, with 14 bases left between them. CDR1 and CDR2 (germline): MNHNS, SASEGT. The CDR3 runs to 13 residues. The CDR3 spells CASSEVGGVAAFF. CDR3 nucleotide sequence: TGTGCCAGCAGTGAAGTCGGAGGGGTGGCGGCTTTCTTT.

The chain recombines TRBV5-1 with TRBJ1-5; a weak D match, TRBD1 (5 bases). Germline CDR1 reads SGHRS; CDR2 reads YFSETQ. V lost 0 bases to trimming and J lost 6 bases, with 13 bases between them. CDR3 size: 15 residues. The CDR3 DNA sequence: TGCGCCAGCAGCTTGGCGGGGGTACCTTTTCAGCCCCAGCATTTT. This encodes CASSLAGVPFQPQHF.

This chain connects TRBV5-1 to TRBJ2-2; D call uncertain. CDR3 length: 13 residues. The germline V gene has CDR1 SGHRS and CDR2 YFSETQ. Deletions cut 0 bases from V and 7 bases from J, with 7 bases between. CDR3 loop: CASSLDGVGELFF. Written as DNA, the CDR3 is TGCGCCAGCAGCTTGGATGGGGTCGGGGAGCTGTTTTTT.

This chain joins TRBV5-1 and TRBJ2-3, with D maybe TRBD2 (6 bases). The CDR3 extends over 17 amino acids. Trimming removed 4 bases at V and 0 bases at J, with 18 bases between. CDR1 and CDR2 (germline): SGHRS, YFSETQ. The DNA of the CDR3 is TGCGCCAGCAGCCCACGAACGGGAGCGGGTAGCACAGATACGCAGTATTTT. The encoded protein is CASSPRTGAGSTDTQYF.

J is TRBJ2-3 and V is TRBV9; 7 positions agree with TRBD1. After removal of 2 bases from V and 0 bases from J, the junction contained 9 bases not matched to a gene. The CDR3 loop spans 17 amino acids. CDR1 is SGDLS, CDR2 YYNGEE, per germline. For the CDR3, the DNA is TGTGCCAGCAGCGTGAGGGAAGGGGGCATTAGCACAGATACGCAGTATTTT. Its translation is CASSVREGGISTDTQYF.

The rearrangement links TRBV10-3 to TRBJ2-7; D remains ambiguous. The CDR3 has 12 amino acids. The germline CDR1 and CDR2 sequences are ENHRY and SYGVKD. Trimming removed 0 bases at V and 5 bases at J, with 5 bases between. The DNA of the CDR3 is TGTGCCATCAGTGAGTCGGCGGACGAGCAGTACTTC. Translating it yields CAISESADEQYF.

This chain links TRBV19 with TRBJ2-1; D possibly matches TRBD1 or TRBD2 (7 bases each). The germline gives CDR1 LNHDA, CDR2 SQIVND (reference sequence). Trimming cost V 5 bases and J 6 bases, with 17 bases left between them. The CDR3 loop spans 15 amino acids. This chain's CDR3 is CASSPTDREGNEQFF. CDR3 DNA sequence: TGTGCCAGTAGTCCTACCGACAGGGAGGGCAATGAGCAGTTCTTC.

Note on this clone: This likely traces to a read error, being one base from a far larger clone. Other nucleotide sequences from this sample produce the same CDR3. The chain employs TRBV7-3 and TRBJ1-2, with 8 positions matching TRBD1. The CDR3 sequence is 13 residues long. V gave up 5 bases and J gave up 4 bases; unmatched junction bases: 3. CDR1 and CDR2 (germline): SGHTA, FQGTGA. In DNA form, the CDR3 reads TGTGCCAGCAGCCCCGGACAGGGCTATGGCTACACCTTC. Translated, it gives CASSPGQGYGYTF.

V and J are TRBV4-1 and TRBJ2-7, with D tentatively TRBD1 (7 bases). The V gene lost 4 bases and the J gene lost 6 bases, with 22 bases spanning the gap. CDR1 is MGHRA and CDR2 is YSYEKL in the germline V gene. CDR3 size: 16 residues. The CDR3 region is CASSRTAGTVLGEQYF. DNA of the CDR3: TGCGCCAGCAGCCGCACTGCGGGGACAGTCTTGGGCGAGCAGTACTTC.

V is TRBV19 and J is TRBJ1-6; 7 positions agree with TRBD1. CDR1 and CDR2 from the germline V gene are LNHDA and SQIVND (reference sequence). The V gene end was trimmed by 3 bases and the J gene end by 10 bases; junction bases not matched to a gene: 3. The CDR3 contains 13 residues. In nucleotides, the CDR3 is TGTGCCAGTAGTATGGGACAGTTGTCACCCCTCCACTTT. It yields the protein CASSMGQLSPLHF.

The J gene is TRBJ2-3, the V gene TRBV9, with TRBD2 identical over 10 bases. Germline lookup yields CDR1 SGDLS and CDR2 YYNGEE. The CDR3 contains 15 residues. V was pared by 1 base and J by 6 bases, with 5 bases of the junction left unmatched. CDR3 amino acids: CASSVSGRAFDTQYF. The CDR3 nucleotides read TGTGCCAGCAGCGTAAGCGGGAGGGCCTTTGATACGCAGTATTTT.

In its sample, this clone was seen a few times. The chain links TRBV7-2 to TRBJ1-5; TRBD1 matches at 9 bases. CDR1 and CDR2 from the germline V gene are SGHTA and FQGNSA. Trimming at V came to 5 bases and at J to 4 bases, leaving 3 bases not matched to a gene. The CDR3 has 14 amino acids. The CDR3 nucleotides read TGTGCCAGCAGCAGGACAGGGGTTAATCAGCCCCAGCATTTT. Amino acids: CASSRTGVNQPQHF.

This chain uses TRBV25-1 with TRBJ2-3; D gene ambiguous. Germline V lookup: CDR1 MGHDK, CDR2 SYGVNS. Trimming pared 1 base from V and 12 bases from J, leaving 8 bases between. CDR3 length: 11 residues. Written as DNA, the CDR3 is TGTGCCAGCAGTGAATCGGTGGGACAGTATTTT. Protein: CASSESVGQYF. The entire variable domain, with the rest obtained from reference TRBV25-1 and TRBJ2-3, is as follows: EADIYQTPRYLVIGTGKKITLECSQTMGHDKMYWYQQDPGMELHLIHYSYGVNSTEKGDLSSESTVSRIRTEHFPLTLESARPSHTSQYLCASSESVGQYFGPGTRLTVL.

The chain links TRBV14 to TRBJ1-5, with 10 bases lining up with TRBD1. V gave up 3 bases and J gave up 3 bases; unmatched junction bases: 11. The germline V gene has CDR1 SGHDN and CDR2 FVKESK. The CDR3 spans 18 residues. The CDR3 DNA is TGTGCCAGCAGCCATGGAGTGTCGACAGGGGGCCTCAATCAGCCCCAGCATTTT. It codes for CASSHGVSTGGLNQPQHF.

The rearrangement links TRBV5-4 to TRBJ1-4, with 7 bases aligning to TRBD1. The germline CDR1 and CDR2 sequences are SGHNT and YYREEE (reference sequence). V lost 4 bases to trimming and J lost 7 bases; unmatched junction nucleotides: 13. The CDR3 is 16 amino acids. The CDR3 DNA reads as TGTGCCAGCAGCATCGGTGTGGGGCAGGGGGGTGAAAAACTGTTTTTT. Protein sequence: CASSIGVGQGGEKLFF.

The chain carries TRBV20-1 and TRBJ1-2; unclear D gene. The CDR3 consists of 11 residues. Deletions cut 0 bases from V and 8 bases from J, with 7 bases between. The germline CDR1 and CDR2 sequences are DFQATT and SNEGSKA (reference sequence). CDR3 region: CSARDRLGYTF. The CDR3 DNA reads as TGCAGTGCTAGAGATCGCCTGGGCTACACCTTC.

This clone has only a few counts. The V and J genes are TRBV13 and TRBJ1-5; TRBD1 matches at 7 bases. Germline assignment: CDR1 PRHDT and CDR2 FYEKMQ (reference sequence). V dropped 5 bases and J dropped 2; count of bases not matched to a gene: 3. This CDR3 is built from 14 residues. CDR3 sequence (DNA): TGTGCCAGCAGCCGTGGGACAGGCAATCAGCCCCAGCATTTT. This gives the protein CASSRGTGNQPQHF.

The chain uses TRBV11-2 and TRBJ2-7; D may be TRBD1 (5 bases). Germline CDR1 is SGHAT and CDR2 is FQNNGV. V shed 1 base and J shed 3 bases, with 16 bases lying between them. CDR3 length: 16 residues. The CDR3 spells CASSLVLGPTSYEQYF. The CDR3 DNA follows: TGTGCCAGCAGCTTAGTTCTGGGGCCTACGAGCTACGAGCAGTACTTC. Full variable domain (remainder filled in from reference TRBV11-2 and TRBJ2-7): EAGVAQSPRYKIIEKRQSVAFWCNPISGHATLYWYQQILGQGPKLLIQFQNNGVVDDSQLPKDRFSAERLKGVDSTLKIQPAKLEDSAVYLCASSLVLGPTSYEQYFGPGTRLTVT.

Only one count was recorded for this clone. The genes are TRBV11-2 and TRBJ2-1; no reliable D call. CDR1 and CDR2 (germline): SGHAT, FQNNGV. Trimming cost V 5 bases and J 5 bases, with 10 bases left between them. This CDR3 comprises 13 residues. The CDR3 sequence: CASSPLDDNEQFF. Here the CDR3 DNA reads TGTGCCAGCAGCCCCCTAGATGACAATGAGCAGTTCTTC.

This chain links TRBV30 with TRBJ1-4, with D uncertain. V lost 3 bases to trimming and J lost 7 bases, with 12 bases between them. The CDR3 is made up of 13 amino acids. The germline V gene encodes CDR1 GTSNPN and CDR2 SVGIG (reference sequence). CDR3: CAWRRQSTEKLFF. CDR3 DNA: TGTGCCTGGAGGAGACAATCCACTGAAAAACTGTTTTTT.